This T cell receptor beta chain was recorded in a study of radiotherapy plus CTLA-4 blockade in lung cancer (dated by TCRdb to 2017 to 2018). Turning to the overall study: Among the enrolled patients, about 20% had an objective response, and 31% reached disease control. Results and caveats for the whole study, not just this receptor: TCR clones derived from tumors expanded in peripheral blood after treatment with radiotherapy and ipilimumab. Increased serum interferon-beta after radiation, together with early dynamic changes in blood T cell clones, were reported to be the strongest predictors of response.

Trimming costs V 0 bases and J 4 bases, and their ends lie 21 bases apart. CDR1 and CDR2 are read off the germline V gene as MGHRA and YSYEKL. Its CDR3 holds 18 amino acids, cysteine through phenylalanine. The read is trimmed to its CDR3 DNA, 54 bases read in frame from base 1. In this study, focal radiation therapy paired with CTLA-4 blockade (ipilimumab) was tested in patients who had chemo-refractory metastatic non-small-cell lung cancer. On this clone itself: What this receptor recognizes is not known. The record has no base qualities; no much larger clone is one base away.

The library was prepared using the immunoSEQ multiplex PCR assay. TCRdb carries this immuneACCESS record with in-frame sequences only. Its versions omit some clonotypes, under half of them owing to an unresolved V gene in the studies checked, with the rest unexplained. In all, the sample holds 90,000 or so clones, and 83% of those were seen once. Roughly 0.84% of the sample goes to the ten largest clones. Rearrangement joined TRBV4-1 to TRBJ1-1; the D gene cannot be resolved reliably. The material was peripheral blood, obtained from a patient treated with radiotherapy plus ipilimumab. The clonotype comes from a human donor with non-small cell lung cancer who had stable disease on radiotherapy plus ipilimumab. The CDR3 protein sequence reads: CASSQDRSGRAGGTEAFF. The DNA reads as follows: TGCGCCAGCAGCCAAGATAGAAGCGGCCGTGCGGGTGGCACTGAAGCTTTCTTT.